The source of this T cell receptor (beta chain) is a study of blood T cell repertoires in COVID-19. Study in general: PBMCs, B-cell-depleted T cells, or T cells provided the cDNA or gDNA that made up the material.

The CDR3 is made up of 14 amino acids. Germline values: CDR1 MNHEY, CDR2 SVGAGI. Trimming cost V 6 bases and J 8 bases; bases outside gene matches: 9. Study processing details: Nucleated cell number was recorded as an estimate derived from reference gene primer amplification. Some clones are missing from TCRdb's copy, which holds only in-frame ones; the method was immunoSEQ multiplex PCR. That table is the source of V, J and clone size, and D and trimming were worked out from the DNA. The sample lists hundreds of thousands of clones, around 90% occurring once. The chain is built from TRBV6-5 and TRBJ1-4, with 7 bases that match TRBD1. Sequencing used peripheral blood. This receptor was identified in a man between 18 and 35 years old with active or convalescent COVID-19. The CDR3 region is CASSPTGAREKLFF. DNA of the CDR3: TGTGCCAGCAGCCCAACAGGGGCTCGAGAAAAACTGTTTTTT.